The 25 T cell receptor beta chains reported below all come from one sample, sequenced in a study of blood T cells in healthy people across ages. A second PCR, run for 7 to 11 cycles, used a sample-barcoded 5' primer plus a J-beta primer mix. One entry per CDR3 protein, called by TCRdb with MiXCR from the 5' RACE reads. The sample gives around 800,000 distinct CDR3 sequences, roughly 24% of which show up once; 2.5% to 3.5% is in the top ten. These data were also reused for a study on T cells of mothers and their children.

The material sequenced was blood. The receptors here all came from a boy aged 5-17 years in good health.

The chain has TRBV19 and TRBJ2-3; tentative D call: TRBD2 (6 bases). Trimming pared 8 bases from V and 6 bases from J, leaving 21 bases between. Germline V gene data show CDR1 as LNHDA and CDR2 as SQIVND (reference sequence). This CDR3 spans 15 amino acids. The CDR3 DNA follows: TGTGCCAGTCGCGACCCCGGGAGAGAATTGGATACGCAGTATTTT. Its protein is CASRDPGRELDTQYF.

The CDR3 reads CASSPGTGTRMNTEAFF. The CDR3 bases are TGTGCCAGCTCACCCGGGACAGGGACTAGAATGAACACTGAAGCTTTCTTT. This chain joins TRBV18 and TRBJ1-1, with 9 bases fitting TRBD1. V was pared by 3 bases and J by 0 bases, with 8 bases of the junction left unmatched. The CDR3 has 17 residues. Germline CDR1 reads KGHSH; CDR2 reads LQKENI.

The chain recombines TRBV6-5 with TRBJ2-5, with 7 bases fitting TRBD2. The J call could be wrong; TRBJ2-7 is a better fit for the DNA end. The CDR3 is 15 residues long. The germline gives CDR1 MNHEY, CDR2 SVGAGI. The CDR3 bases are TGTGCCAGCAGTTACTCATCAGCGGGGACCTACGAGCAGTACTTC. Its translation: CASSYSSAGTYEQYF.

This clonotype has more than one count but fewer than ten. The chain joins TRBV6-6 to TRBJ2-5; TRBD2 agrees at 9 bases. The J call may be mistaken, given a closer DNA end match to TRBJ2-1. The CDR3 runs to 15 residues. The germline V gene has CDR1 MNHNY and CDR2 SVGAGI (reference sequence). The CDR3 bases are TGTGCCAGCAGTCTTAGCGGGGGAGCATGGGATGAGCAGTTCTTC. As protein: CASSLSGGAWDEQFF.

This chain links TRBV20-1 with TRBJ2-3, with 7 bases aligning to TRBD2. Losses at the gene ends were 0 bases for V and 2 bases for J; bases not matched to a gene: 5. The CDR3 consists of 15 residues. Germline CDR1 DFQATT, CDR2 SNEGSKA (reference sequence). CDR3 sequence reads: CSARDAGGFTDTQYF. The CDR3 coding sequence is TGCAGTGCTAGAGACGCCGGGGGGTTCACAGATACGCAGTATTTT.

A few counts support this clonotype. This chain uses TRBV25-1 with TRBJ2-5; the match to TRBD1 covers 8 bases. The J call is doubtful: the DNA matches TRBJ2-7 better. The CDR3 spans 15 residues. CDR1 and CDR2 (germline): MGHDK, SYGVNS. Here the CDR3 reads CASSELGQGESEQYF. CDR3 sequence (DNA): TGTGCCAGCAGTGAATTAGGACAGGGAGAGAGCGAGCAGTACTTC.

This clonotype was seen only a few times. This sequence joins TRBV6-5 and TRBJ2-7; TRBD1 might be the D (5 bases). This CDR3 is built from 14 residues. V lost 6 bases to trimming and J lost 0 bases, with 12 bases between them. Germline CDR1 and CDR2: MNHEY and SVGAGI. As DNA, the CDR3 is TGTGCCAGCAGCCCGACAGAGATCTCCTACGAGCAGTACTTC. Protein product: CASSPTEISYEQYF.

This clonotype was observed a handful of times. The gene calls are TRBV2 and TRBJ1-5, with D unresolved. V was shortened by 7 bases and J by 0 bases, with 13 bases between the two germline ends. Germline V gene sequence: CDR1 SNHLY, CDR2 FYNNEI. This CDR3 is built from 15 residues. The CDR3 bases are TGTGCCAGCACGGGTGAGGGTTATAGCAATCAGCCCCAGCATTTT. As protein: CASTGEGYSNQPQHF.

This sequence joins TRBV11-2 and TRBJ2-5; a weak D match, TRBD2 (5 bases). The J call is in doubt because the DNA end fits TRBJ2-1 better. This CDR3 is 15 amino acids long. Germline CDR1 reads SGHAT; CDR2 reads FQNNGV. CDR3 nucleotides: TGTGCCAGCAGCTTGCAACGGACTTCCGTCCATGAGCAGTTCTTC. This codes for CASSLQRTSVHEQFF.

A few counts support this clonotype. The chain employs TRBV5-1 and TRBJ1-6; no clear D. The CDR3 runs to 15 residues. Germline CDR1 is SGHRS and CDR2 is YFSETQ. Deletions cut 0 bases from V and 7 bases from J, with 11 bases between. The CDR3 is CASSLEGRKNSPLHF. Written as DNA, the CDR3 is TGCGCCAGCAGCTTGGAAGGGAGGAAGAATTCACCCCTCCACTTT.

This clonotype was seen a few times. The rearrangement uses TRBV7-3 and TRBJ2-5, with 9 bases fitting TRBD1. The CDR3 has 15 amino acids. The V segment lost 3 bases and the J segment 1 base; nucleotides outside the gene matches: 3. CDR1 is SGHTA, CDR2 FQGTGA, per germline. This chain's CDR3 is CASSLDRGLQETQYF. Written as DNA, the CDR3 is TGTGCCAGCAGCTTGGACAGGGGTCTCCAAGAGACCCAGTACTTC.

V is TRBV28 and J is TRBJ2-7; 10 nucleotides line up with TRBD2. Germline CDR1 reads MDHEN; CDR2 reads SYDVKM. J gave up 4 bases and V 9 bases, and 6 bases lay outside the gene matches. CDR3 length equals 13 residues. The CDR3 region is CASTGTSVYEQYF. The CDR3 DNA follows: TGTGCCAGTACCGGGACTAGCGTTTACGAGCAGTACTTC.

The genes are TRBV10-3 and TRBJ1-1; TRBD1 aligns across 7 bases. Germline values: CDR1 ENHRY, CDR2 SYGVKD. The CDR3 spans 15 residues. The V segment lost 4 bases and the J segment 3 bases; nucleotides outside the gene matches: 8. The CDR3 here is CAISVGQGVDTEAFF. In DNA form, the CDR3 reads TGTGCCATCAGTGTAGGGCAGGGGGTTGACACTGAAGCTTTCTTT.

This clonotype was seen at least ten times. J is TRBJ1-4 and V is TRBV2, with a possible D match to TRBD1 (5 bases). CDR3 length: 15 residues. The V gene's germline CDR1 is SNHLY and CDR2 FYNNEI. V lost 7 bases, J lost 7 bases, and 19 bases lay in between. This CDR3 is CASKAGDGWGEKLFF. CDR3 in DNA: TGTGCCAGCAAGGCGGGGGACGGTTGGGGTGAAAAACTGTTTTTT.

The chain links TRBV10-1 to TRBJ2-5; 9 positions agree with TRBD2. V was pared by 3 bases and J by 2 bases, with 7 bases of the junction left unmatched. The CDR3 is 16 amino acids. Germline lookup yields CDR1 WNHNN and CDR2 SYGVQD (reference sequence). In DNA form, the CDR3 reads TGCGCCAGCAGTGATTATCGAGCGGGGGGTCAAGAGACCCAGTACTTC. Amino acids: CASSDYRAGGQETQYF.

DNA for the CDR3: TGTGCCAGCAGCTTGGGACTAGCGGGGATGGATACGCAGTATTTT. Amino acids: CASSLGLAGMDTQYF. This chain connects TRBV9 to TRBJ2-3, with 13 bases fitting TRBD2. Germline CDR1 reads SGDLS; CDR2 reads YYNGEE. This CDR3 spans 15 amino acids. J was trimmed by 6 bases and V by 4 bases; bases with no gene match: 5.

The chain employs TRBV7-8 and TRBJ1-2; possibly TRBD1 for D (5 bases). Trimming pared 1 base from V and 4 bases from J, leaving 13 bases between. Germline CDR1 is SGHVS and CDR2 is FQNEAQ. This CDR3 is 15 amino acids long. The CDR3 DNA reads TGTGCCAGCAGCTTAGGGGGCGGGAGGAGCTATGGCTACACCTTC. The encoded protein is CASSLGGGRSYGYTF.

This clonotype was counted between two and nine times. One end of the junction is discordant with germline, which a read error may explain. The chain couples TRBV12-3 or TRBV12-4 to TRBJ2-2; D may be TRBD1 (6 bases). CDR3 length: 15 amino acids. In DNA, the CDR3 is TGTGCCGGCAGTTTATCAGGGGTAAACACCGGGGAGCTGTTTTTT. This gives the protein CAGSLSGVNTGELFF.

This clonotype showed up just a few times. The chain joins TRBV5-4 to TRBJ1-2; D is possibly TRBD1 (6 bases). This CDR3 is 13 amino acids long. V lost 3 bases to trimming and J lost 6 bases, with 12 bases between them. Germline loops: CDR1 SGHNT, CDR2 YYREEE (reference sequence). CDR3 nucleotide sequence: TGTGCCAGCAGCTCACAGGGAGTTGATGGCTACACCTTC. Residues: CASSSQGVDGYTF.

The chain combines TRBV14 with TRBJ1-2; tentatively, D is TRBD1 (6 bases). The length of the CDR3 is 20 residues. Germline lookup yields CDR1 SGHDN and CDR2 FVKESK. The V gene lost 0 bases and the J gene lost 2 bases, with 25 bases spanning the gap. CDR3 residues: CASSQDKLYRQDNFNYGYTF. CDR3 sequence (DNA): TGTGCCAGCAGCCAAGATAAGTTATATAGACAGGACAACTTCAACTATGGCTACACCTTC. Full variable domain (outside the CDR3, taken from reference TRBV14 and TRBJ1-2): EAGVTQFPSHSVIEKGQTVTLRCDPISGHDNLYWYRRVMGKEIKFLLHFVKESKQDESGMPNNRFLAERTGGTYSTLKVQPAELEDSGVYFCASSQDKLYRQDNFNYGYTFGSGTRLTVV.

The V gene is TRBV4-2, the J gene TRBJ2-5, with 10 bases lining up with TRBD2. Germline assignment: CDR1 LGHNA and CDR2 YNFKEQ. V was clipped by 7 bases and J by 4 bases; unmatched bases: 12. The CDR3 has 16 residues. Written as DNA, the CDR3 is TGTGCCAGCAACCCCGGGACTAGCGAGGGGGGAGAGACCCAGTACTTC. Its translation is CASNPGTSEGGETQYF.

This sequence joins TRBV3-1 and TRBJ2-5; unclear D gene. CDR1 is LGHDT, CDR2 YNNKEL, per germline (reference sequence). The CDR3 runs to 15 residues. Trimming cost V 5 bases and J 1 base, with 14 bases left between them. The CDR3 coding sequence is TGTGCCAGCAGCGAAGGACCGACCAGCCAAGAGACCCAGTACTTC. This encodes CASSEGPTSQETQYF.

The rearrangement uses TRBV6-2 or TRBV6-3 and TRBJ1-6; no clear D. V lost 4 bases and J lost 7, with 8 bases in between. CDR3 length: 13 residues. The germline gives CDR1 MNHEY, CDR2 SVGEGT. The CDR3 DNA reads as TGTGCCAGCAGTTCACTCTGGAATTCACCCCTCCACTTT. Its protein product is CASSSLWNSPLHF.

This clonotype was counted a single time. The rearrangement joins TRBV2 to TRBJ1-2; D is uncertain. The germline gives CDR1 SNHLY, CDR2 FYNNEI. The CDR3 sequence is 14 residues long. V lost 2 bases and J lost 0, with 7 bases in between. CDR3 DNA: TGTGCCAGCAGTGAACACGTCGCTAACTATGGCTACACCTTC. As protein: CASSEHVANYGYTF.

This clonotype was seen a handful of times. V gene TRBV5-4 combines with J gene TRBJ1-2; 7 positions agree with TRBD1. The ends lost 6 bases at V and 6 bases at J; junction bases unmatched: 17. Germline CDR1 and CDR2: SGHNT and YYREEE (reference sequence). The CDR3 totals 16 residues. The CDR3 DNA reads as TGTGCCAGCATAAGCCCCCTGGGAGGGGGCGTCGATGGCTACACCTTC. Protein sequence: CASISPLGGGVDGYTF.